The next 19 T cell receptor beta chains were all read from a single sample in a study of T cell responses to AZD1222 COVID-19 vaccine. This table comes from immunoSEQ multiplex PCR, and its TCRdb copy is limited to in-frame clones, with some not included. Among about 150,000 clones listed, over 75% were seen once. The sample here was peripheral blood, taken on day 0 of AZD1222 vaccination. These receptors all come from an adult in good health.

The rearrangement joins TRBV5-1 to TRBJ2-1, with 11 bases aligning to TRBD2. This CDR3 has 14 residues. V dropped 4 bases and J dropped 7; count of bases not matched to a gene: 4. The germline gives CDR1 SGHRS, CDR2 YFSETQ. The CDR3 nucleotides read TGCGCCAGCAGCCAGGGACTAGCGGCTAATGAGCAGTTCTTC. This translates into CASSQGLAANEQFF.

The chain combines TRBV7-9 with TRBJ1-5, with D unresolved. CDR1 and CDR2 from the germline V gene are SEHNR and FQNEAQ (reference sequence). The CDR3 is made up of 15 amino acids. V lost 11 bases and J lost 0, with 17 bases in between. The CDR3 sequence: CAPHLRKHSNQPQHF. The DNA for the CDR3 is TGTGCCCCCCATCTAAGGAAACATAGCAATCAGCCCCAGCATTTT.

The V and J genes are TRBV4-2 and TRBJ2-7, with 8 positions matching TRBD1. CDR1 is LGHNA and CDR2 is YNFKEQ in the germline V gene. The trim removed 1 base at V and 5 bases at J, leaving 10 bases unmatched. This CDR3 has 16 amino acids. The chain's CDR3 is CASSQGPGQEGDEQYF. The CDR3, as DNA: TGTGCCAGCAGCCAAGGTCCGGGACAGGAAGGCGACGAGCAGTACTTC.

This chain joins TRBV14 and TRBJ2-1; 7 nucleotides match TRBD2. The germline gives CDR1 SGHDN, CDR2 FVKESK. The V segment lost 4 bases and the J segment 8 bases; nucleotides outside the gene matches: 20. The CDR3 covers 18 residues. The CDR3 nucleotides are TGTGCCAGCAGCCGTTGGGAAGCTAGGGAGGGGCGGGCTGATGAGCAGTTCTTC. Its translation: CASSRWEAREGRADEQFF.

The chain uses TRBV3-1 (or the pseudogene TRBV3-2) and TRBJ1-2; 9 bases agree with TRBD1. The V segment lost 1 base and the J segment 3 bases; nucleotides outside the gene matches: 0. This CDR3 spans 14 amino acids. Looked up from germline, CDR1 is LGHDT and CDR2 is YNNKEL (reference sequence). The CDR3 DNA follows: TGTGCCAGCAGCCAAGGACAGGGGGACTATGGCTACACCTTC. Protein: CASSQGQGDYGYTF.

V and J are TRBV9 and TRBJ1-2; a possible D gene is TRBD1 (5 bases). The CDR3 covers 15 residues. The V end lost 0 bases, the J end lost 0 bases, and 9 bases lay between the germline ends. Per the germline V gene, CDR1 is SGDLS and CDR2 is YYNGEE. In nucleotides, the CDR3 is TGTGCCAGCAGCGTAGAAGGGGCTGCTAACTATGGCTACACCTTC. This gives the protein CASSVEGAANYGYTF.

The chain joins TRBV19 to TRBJ1-5, with D unclear. CDR3 length: 15 amino acids. CDR1 is LNHDA and CDR2 is SQIVND in the germline V gene (reference sequence). V lost 3 bases and J lost 0, with 9 bases in between. The DNA for the CDR3 is TGTGCCAGTAGTATCGAGGGTCTTAGCAATCAGCCCCAGCATTTT. Translation gives CASSIEGLSNQPQHF.

This chain joins TRBV4-3 and TRBJ1-1; no clear D. Germline CDR1 reads LGHNA; CDR2 reads YSLEER. The V end lost 0 bases, the J end lost 1 base, and 6 bases lay between the germline ends. The CDR3 covers 14 residues. The CDR3 nucleotides are TGCGCCAGCAGCCAAGACAGAAAGAACACTGAAGCTTTCTTT. Translating gives CASSQDRKNTEAFF.

The chain links TRBV28 to TRBJ1-6, with 7 bases identical to TRBD1. In germline, CDR1 is MDHEN, CDR2 SYDVKM. This CDR3 spans 15 amino acids. V shed 7 bases, J shed 0 bases, and the junction held 3 bases outside the gene matches. The CDR3 nucleotides are TGTGCCAGCACGACAGGGTTCTCCTATAATTCACCCCTCCACTTT. It translates to CASTTGFSYNSPLHF.

V usage is TRBV11-2 and J usage is TRBJ1-5; 8 nucleotides line up with TRBD1. V lost 5 bases to trimming and J lost 7 bases; unmatched junction nucleotides: 7. The CDR3 is 14 residues long. The germline V gene encodes CDR1 SGHAT and CDR2 FQNNGV. For the CDR3, the DNA is TGTGCCAGCAGCGAGACAGGGGATATGCAGCCCCAGCATTTT. The encoded protein is CASSETGDMQPQHF.

The chain combines TRBV15 with TRBJ1-5; TRBD1 might be the D (5 bases). CDR1 is LNHNV, CDR2 YYDKDF, per germline (reference sequence). Trimming shortened V by 6 bases and J by 7 bases, and 13 bases separated the two germline ends. The CDR3 is 13 residues long. The CDR3 nucleotides read TGTGCCACCAGAGCAATAGGGGACCAGCCCCAGCATTTT. This gives the protein CATRAIGDQPQHF.

This clone was detected a few times. The chain recombines TRBV19 with TRBJ2-5; 7 positions agree with TRBD1. V gave up 2 bases and J gave up 5 bases; unmatched junction bases: 5. The length of the CDR3 is 14 residues. Looked up from germline, CDR1 is LNHDA and CDR2 is SQIVND (reference sequence). As DNA, the CDR3 is TGTGCCAGTAGTATACGAGGGGGCCTGGAGACCCAGTACTTC. It codes for CASSIRGGLETQYF.

The chain combines TRBV3-1 (or the pseudogene TRBV3-2) with TRBJ2-1; TRBD2 aligns across 8 bases. This CDR3 is 17 amino acids long. V gave up 1 base and J gave up 7 bases; unmatched junction bases: 12. Germline CDR1 LGHDT, CDR2 YNNKEL (reference sequence). The CDR3 DNA is TGTGCCAGCAGCCAAGTAACCAGCGGGAGCTCGCGGAATGAGCAGTTCTTC. The encoded protein is CASSQVTSGSSRNEQFF.

The chain couples TRBV19 to TRBJ2-2; 9 bases line up with TRBD2. CDR3 length: 15 residues. V lost 5 bases to trimming and J lost 7 bases; unmatched junction nucleotides: 8. Germline loops: CDR1 LNHDA, CDR2 SQIVND (reference sequence). DNA for the CDR3: TGTGCCAGTAGTTATAGCGGGAGAGGGGGCGGGGAGCTGTTTTTT. Protein sequence: CASSYSGRGGGELFF.

The genes are TRBV27 and TRBJ2-1, with TRBD2 identical over 8 bases. Germline CDR1 MNHEY, CDR2 SMNVEV (reference sequence). V lost 4 bases, J lost 2 bases, and 13 bases stayed unmatched. This CDR3 has 18 residues. In DNA form, the CDR3 reads TGTGCCAGCAGTTCCCCCCCACTAGCGGCACGTGCCTACAATGAGCAGTTCTTC. This gives the protein CASSSPPLAARAYNEQFF.

This chain joins TRBV6-2 or TRBV6-3 and TRBJ1-2; a weak D match, TRBD1 (5 bases). Between the trimmed V and J ends, which lost 6 bases and 3 bases, there was a span of 20 bases. Germline V lookup: CDR1 MNHEY, CDR2 SVGEGT. The CDR3 has 16 residues. For the CDR3, the DNA is TGTGCCAGCAGCACTCTCCCCCACAGGACGGACTATGGCTACACCTTC. Amino acids: CASSTLPHRTDYGYTF.

V usage is TRBV3-1 (or the pseudogene TRBV3-2) and J usage is TRBJ1-4, with 7 bases matching TRBD1. Germline-derived CDR1 and CDR2 are LGHDT and YNNKEL (reference sequence). This CDR3 has 15 residues. V lost 4 bases and J lost 4; bases outside the gene matches: 6. CDR3 region: CASSPGGTVNEKLFF. CDR3 coding DNA: TGTGCCAGCAGCCCTGGGGGGACAGTTAATGAAAAACTGTTTTTT.

The rearrangement uses TRBV12-3 or TRBV12-4 and TRBJ1-2; D is undetermined. Trimming pared 3 bases from V and 4 bases from J, leaving 9 bases between. The CDR3 is 13 residues long. CDR3 nucleotide sequence: TGTGCCAGCAGTTTTTCCGCATTCTATGGCTACACCTTC. This sequence encodes CASSFSAFYGYTF.

The V call is TRBV19, the J call TRBJ1-3, with unresolved D. Germline CDR1 and CDR2: LNHDA and SQIVND (reference sequence). Trimming stripped 5 bases from V and 2 bases from J, with 13 bases between. CDR3 length: 15 residues. The CDR3 DNA is TGTGCCAGTAGTCCGGCCGCAGAAACTGGAAACACCATATATTTT. Translated: CASSPAAETGNTIYF.